This paragraph reports one T cell receptor beta chain. The CDR3 is 17 amino acids. V shed 4 bases, J shed 4 bases, and the junction held 11 bases outside the gene matches. Germline lookup yields CDR1 MDHEN and CDR2 SYDVKM. The data are from a study of blood T cell repertoires in COVID-19. Turning to the study itself: Acute and convalescent COVID-19 specimens originated in the United States, Italy and Spain. T cells, B-cell-depleted T cells, or PBMCs provided the cDNA or gDNA that served as material.

In the original processing: The authors estimated nucleated cell counts from reference gene primer amplification. Profiled with immunoSEQ multiplex PCR; TCRdb holds only in-frame clones, not every one. V and J calls and clone size are copied from that table; D and trimming were computed from the DNA. The table lists 56,000 or so clones, about 85% of them singletons. The clonotype was recovered from a human donor in a cohort sampled during active COVID-19. Specimen: peripheral blood. This chain joins TRBV28 and TRBJ2-1, with 9 bases that match TRBD1. The CDR3 DNA reads as TGTGCCAGCAGTTCCACCAAGCCGGACAGGGGATACAATGAGCAGTTCTTC. It yields the protein CASSSTKPDRGYNEQFF.